A selection of T cell receptor beta chains follows, all from one sample in a study of T cell responses to AZD1222 COVID-19 vaccine. Sequencing used immunoSEQ multiplex PCR; TCRdb keeps in-frame clones, though not all of them. The repertoire includes 80,000 or so clones, about 83% of them detected once, and 25% to 30% sits in the top ten. Material: peripheral blood, obtained 28 days after the second dose of the MenACWY control vaccine. The receptors derive from an adult who received the MenACWY meningococcal vaccine as a control. Each CDR3 is given with its conserved first and last residue. D genes are given only for firm matches. For some rows the clone size is stated as once, few or many, or as a class when expanded; others skip it.

d_call	v_call	cdr3_length	j_call	clone_size	cdr3_nt	cdr3_aa
.	TRBV18	15	TRBJ1-1	once	TGTGCCAGCTCACCACAGGACAGCCCTAACACTGAAGCTTTCTTT	CASSPQDSPNTEAFF
.	TRBV29-1	12	TRBJ2-2	.	TGCAGCGTTGAGGGGGGCACCGGGGAGCTGTTTTTT	CSVEGGTGELFF
.	TRBV18	14	TRBJ1-1	.	TGTGCCAGCTCACCGAGACAGGATAACACTGAAGCTTTCTTT	CASSPRQDNTEAFF
.	TRBV11-2	16	TRBJ1-6	.	TGTGCCAGCAGCCGTGGGGGGGGCCGGCTTAATTCACCCCTCCACTTT	CASSRGGGRLNSPLHF
.	TRBV28	14	TRBJ2-5	once	TGTGCCAGCAGTCCCGTGAGGACAGAAGAGACCCAGTACTTC	CASSPVRTEETQYF
.	TRBV5-4	14	TRBJ1-1	.	TGTGCCAGCAGCTTGGCCCGGGGGAACACTGAAGCTTTCTTT	CASSLARGNTEAFF
.	TRBV12-3/TRBV12-4	13	TRBJ1-1	.	TGTGCCAGCAGTTTGGAGGGGCGCAAAGGAGCTTTCTTT	CASSLEGRKGAFF
.	TRBV10-3	11	TRBJ1-1	few	TGTGCCAGCAGGGAAGACACTGAAGCTTTCTTT	CASREDTEAFF
TRBD2	TRBV20-1	18	TRBJ2-1	.	TGCAGTGCTAGTTCAGCTAGCGGGAGGCGGCGGACCTACAATGAGCAGTTCTTC	CSASSASGRRRTYNEQFF
.	TRBV7-9	14	TRBJ1-5	.	TGTGCCAGCAGCTTAGGAGGGATCAATCAGCCCCAGCATTTT	CASSLGGINQPQHF
.	TRBV5-6	12	TRBJ2-7	.	TGTGCCAGCAGCTTGCACGGGAACGAGCAGTACTTC	CASSLHGNEQYF
.	TRBV13	17	TRBJ1-1	few	TGTGCCAGCAGCTCCTACCTCGAACAAGGGAGGAACACTGAAGCTTTCTTT	CASSSYLEQGRNTEAFF
.	TRBV4-1	19	TRBJ2-1	.	TGCGCCAGCAGCCAAGATCCCCCGCGAGAGCTTAGCTCCTACAATGAGCAGTTCTTC	CASSQDPPRELSSYNEQFF
TRBD2	TRBV7-2	14	TRBJ2-5	once	TGTGCCAGCAGTTATGACTTCGGGGGGGAGACCCAGTACTTC	CASSYDFGGETQYF
TRBD1	TRBV6-2/TRBV6-3	15	TRBJ1-1	.	TGTGCCAGCAGCTCCCGGACAGGCGCGGGTGAGTTAGCTTTCTTT	CASSSRTGAGELAFF
TRBD1	TRBV6-5	14	TRBJ2-7	.	TGTGCCAGCAGTAGGACAGGGTCCCACTACGAGCAGTACTTC	CASSRTGSHYEQYF
.	TRBV6-6	14	TRBJ2-7	.	TGTGCCAGCAGGGATAGGGGAGCCCCGGACGAGCAGTACTTC	CASRDRGAPDEQYF
.	TRBV9	14	TRBJ2-1	.	TGTGCCAGCAGCGTAGATCTGGATGGGGGAGAGAGGTTCTTC	CASSVDLDGGERFF
TRBD1	TRBV6-5	14	TRBJ2-7	.	TGTGCCAGCACCCGGGACAGGGATAAGGACGAGCAGTACTTC	CASTRDRDKDEQYF
.	TRBV5-4	14	TRBJ1-1	.	TGTGCCAGCAGCTCCGGACAGTTGAACACTGAAGCTTTCTTT	CASSSGQLNTEAFF
.	TRBV21-1	16	TRBJ1-6	few	TGTGCCAGCAGCCCTCCTGGCCCCGTACCTGGTTCACCCCTCCACTTT	CASSPPGPVPGSPLHF
.	TRBV29-1	12	TRBJ1-1	.	TGCAGCGTTCAGGACAAAGAGACTGAAGCTTTCTTT	CSVQDKETEAFF
.	TRBV11-2	16	TRBJ2-1	.	TGTGCCAGCAGCCAGAGGAGGAGCGGAGGAGGCAATCGGCAGTTCTTC	CASSQRRSGGGNRQFF
TRBD2	TRBV2	15	TRBJ2-7	.	TGTGCCAGCAGTGTCACTAGCGGGGGAACCTACGAGCAGTACTTC	CASSVTSGGTYEQYF
.	TRBV28	16	TRBJ1-2	few	TGTGCCAGCAACAAGTTCAGGCAGGGGATTCACTATGGCTACACCTTC	CASNKFRQGIHYGYTF
.	TRBV19	12	TRBJ1-2	.	TGTGCCAGTAGTATGATAGGGGACGGCTACACCTTC	CASSMIGDGYTF
.	TRBV2	14	TRBJ1-5	few	TGTGCCAGCAGTGATGCACAGCCCAATCAGCCCCAGCATTTT	CASSDAQPNQPQHF
TRBD1	TRBV9	13	TRBJ1-2	.	TGTGCCAGCAGCGGAGGGGACAGGGCAGGCTACACCTTC	CASSGGDRAGYTF
TRBD2	TRBV2	16	TRBJ2-2	.	TGTGCCAGCAGTGAAACTAGCGGGGGGTTTACCGGGGAGCTGTTTTTT	CASSETSGGFTGELFF
.	TRBV14	14	TRBJ2-1	once	TGTGCCAGCAGCCAAGATACGTTCTCCAATGAGCAGTTCTTC	CASSQDTFSNEQFF
.	TRBV2	14	TRBJ1-5	.	TGTGCCAGCAGTACTTCAGGGGGCAATCAGCCCCAGCATTTT	CASSTSGGNQPQHF
TRBD2	TRBV7-2	15	TRBJ2-2	.	TGTGCCAGCAGCCCTAGCGGGGGGGCCACCGGGGAGCTGTTTTTT	CASSPSGGATGELFF
.	TRBV11-3	12	TRBJ2-1	.	TGTGCCAGCAGCTTGGATCCAGCCGAGCAGTTCTTC	CASSLDPAEQFF
.	TRBV6-5	14	TRBJ1-2	.	TGTGCCAGCAGGTCGTATCAGGGCAACTATGGCTACACCTTC	CASRSYQGNYGYTF
.	TRBV5-5	14	TRBJ1-1	.	TGTGCCAGCAGCTTGGCGGCAGGCCAAACTGAAGCTTTCTTT	CASSLAAGQTEAFF
TRBD1	TRBV11-2	14	TRBJ2-7	few	TGTGCCAGCAGTTCCAGGACCGGGACAGGCGAGCAGTACTTC	CASSSRTGTGEQYF
TRBD2	TRBV11-2	16	TRBJ2-5	.	TGTGCCAGCAGCTTATATGGGCTAGCGGGGAAAGAGACCCAGTACTTC	CASSLYGLAGKETQYF
TRBD2	TRBV5-6	16	TRBJ2-2	.	TGTGCCAGCAGCCTGGGACTAGCGGTGAACACCGGGGAGCTGTTTTTT	CASSLGLAVNTGELFF
.	TRBV29-1	15	TRBJ1-4	.	TGCAGCGTTGAAGTTAACACCCCTGGCGATGAAAAACTGTTTTTT	CSVEVNTPGDEKLFF
.	TRBV12-3/TRBV12-4	12	TRBJ1-2	.	TGTGCCAGCAGTTTTGGAGCCTATGGCTACACCTTC	CASSFGAYGYTF
.	TRBV11-2	18	TRBJ2-7	.	TGTGCCAGCAGCTTACAAGGACCGGGAAGGACGAGCTCCTACGAGCAGTACTTC	CASSLQGPGRTSSYEQYF
.	TRBV4-2	15	TRBJ1-6	.	TGTGCCAGCAGCCAAGAAAAGGGTTTAGGGTCACCCCTCCACTTT	CASSQEKGLGSPLHF
.	TRBV29-1	13	TRBJ2-1	.	TGCAGCGTTGAAGCGGGAGATTACAATGAGCAGTTCTTC	CSVEAGDYNEQFF
TRBD1	TRBV9	14	TRBJ2-2	once	TGTGCCAGCAGCCAGACAGGGATCACCGGGGAGCTGTTTTTT	CASSQTGITGELFF
TRBD2	TRBV2	15	TRBJ2-7	.	TGTGCCAGCAGTGACAGAGCGGGAGCTTCCTACGAGCAGTACTTC	CASSDRAGASYEQYF
.	TRBV21-1	17	TRBJ2-7	.	TGTGCCAGCAGCAAAGAGTTCTCTAGCGGGAGGCTCTACGAGCAGTACTTC	CASSKEFSSGRLYEQYF
.	TRBV30	12	TRBJ2-1	.	TGTGCCTGGAAAGGAGGGGGGAAGGAGCAGTTCTTC	CAWKGGGKEQFF
.	TRBV6-5	13	TRBJ2-2	.	TGTGCCAGCAGTTACTCGATATCCGGGGAGCTGTTTTTT	CASSYSISGELFF
.	TRBV13	15	TRBJ1-3	.	TGTGCCAGCAGCTTGGGGGTAAAATCCGGAAACACCATATATTTT	CASSLGVKSGNTIYF
.	TRBV4-1	13	TRBJ1-1	.	TGCGCCAGCAGCCAACGGACAGAAGGTGAAGCTTTCTTT	CASSQRTEGEAFF
TRBD1	TRBV6-4	16	TRBJ1-5	.	TGTGCCAGCACCAACAGAAGGGACAGATTGAATCAGCCCCAGCATTTT	CASTNRRDRLNQPQHF
.	TRBV30	15	TRBJ1-5	.	TGTGCCTGGAGTGTACTTTGGCAGAGGGGAAGGCCCCAGCATTTT	CAWSVLWQRGRPQHF
TRBD1	TRBV6-5	14	TRBJ1-6	.	TGTGCCAGCAACCGGGGACAGGGAGGTTCACCCCTCCACTTT	CASNRGQGGSPLHF
TRBD2	TRBV19	18	TRBJ2-1	.	TGTGCCAGTAGCCTCAACCGGGCTAGCGGGTTAAAAAGGGATGAGCAGTTCTTC	CASSLNRASGLKRDEQFF